Detailed here is one T cell receptor beta chain. This record comes from a study of blood T cell repertoires in COVID-19. At the level of the study: Acute-phase and convalescent COVID-19 samples originated in the United States, Italy and Spain. Nucleic acid was either cDNA or gDNA, and it came from T cells, B-cell-depleted T cells, or PBMCs.

As originally analysed: It was from reference gene primer amplification that nucleated cell counts were estimated. Sequencing used immunoSEQ multiplex PCR; TCRdb keeps in-frame clones, though not all of them. Clone size and the V and J calls come from that table; the DNA yielded D and trimming. The sample consists of roughly 30,000 clones, approximately 87% of them appearing once. Germline lookup yields CDR1 SGHKS and CDR2 YYEKEE (reference sequence). The CDR3 spans 14 residues. The V end was cut by 1 base, the J end by 0 bases, with 8 bases between. The sample consisted of peripheral blood. This chain uses TRBV5-5 with TRBJ2-7; D uncertain. The receptor was isolated from a human donor in a cohort sampled during active COVID-19. DNA of the CDR3: TGTGCCAGCAGCTTGTACATTCCCTCCTACGAGCAGTACTTC. This gives the protein CASSLYIPSYEQYF.